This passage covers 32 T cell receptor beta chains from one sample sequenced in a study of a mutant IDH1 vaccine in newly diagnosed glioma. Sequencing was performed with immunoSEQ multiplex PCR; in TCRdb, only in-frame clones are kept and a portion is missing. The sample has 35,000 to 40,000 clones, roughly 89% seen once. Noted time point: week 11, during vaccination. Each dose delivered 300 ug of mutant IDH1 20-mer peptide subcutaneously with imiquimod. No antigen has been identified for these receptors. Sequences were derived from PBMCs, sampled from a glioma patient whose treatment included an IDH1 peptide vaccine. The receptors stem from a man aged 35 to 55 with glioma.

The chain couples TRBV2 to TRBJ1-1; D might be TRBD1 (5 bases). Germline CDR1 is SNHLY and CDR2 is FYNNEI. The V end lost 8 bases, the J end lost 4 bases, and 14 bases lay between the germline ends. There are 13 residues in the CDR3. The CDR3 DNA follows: TGTGCCAGCGGGGCCGGGCAGGTCACTGAAGCTTTCTTT. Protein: CASGAGQVTEAFF.

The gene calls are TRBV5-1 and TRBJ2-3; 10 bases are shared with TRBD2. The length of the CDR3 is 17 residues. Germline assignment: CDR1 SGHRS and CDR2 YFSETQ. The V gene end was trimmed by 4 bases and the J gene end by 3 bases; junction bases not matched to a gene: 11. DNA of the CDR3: TGCGCCAGCAGCGCTCTAGCGGGAGTCGTGAGGACAGATACGCAGTATTTT. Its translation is CASSALAGVVRTDTQYF.

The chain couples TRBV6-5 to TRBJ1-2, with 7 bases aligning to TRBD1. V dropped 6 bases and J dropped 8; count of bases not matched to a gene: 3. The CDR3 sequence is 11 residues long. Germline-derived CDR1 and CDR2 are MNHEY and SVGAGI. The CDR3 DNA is TGTGCCAGCAGGACAGGGTTCGGCTACACCTTC. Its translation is CASRTGFGYTF.

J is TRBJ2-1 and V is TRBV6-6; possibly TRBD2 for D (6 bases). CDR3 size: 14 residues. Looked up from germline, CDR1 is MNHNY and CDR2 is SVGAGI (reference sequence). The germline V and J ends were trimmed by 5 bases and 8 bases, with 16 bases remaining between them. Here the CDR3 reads CASSHREFRDEQFF. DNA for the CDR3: TGTGCCAGCAGTCACCGGGAGTTTAGGGATGAGCAGTTCTTC.

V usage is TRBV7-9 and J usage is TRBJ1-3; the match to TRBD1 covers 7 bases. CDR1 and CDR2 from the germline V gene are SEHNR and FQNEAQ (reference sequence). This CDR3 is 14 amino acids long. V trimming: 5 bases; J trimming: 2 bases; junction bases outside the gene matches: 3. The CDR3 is CASSHGTAGNTIYF. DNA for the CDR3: TGTGCCAGCAGCCATGGGACAGCTGGAAACACCATATATTTT.

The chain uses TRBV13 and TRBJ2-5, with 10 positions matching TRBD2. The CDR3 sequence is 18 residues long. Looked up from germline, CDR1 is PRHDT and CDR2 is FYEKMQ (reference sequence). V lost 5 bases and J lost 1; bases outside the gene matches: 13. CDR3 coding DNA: TGTGCCAGCAGCGGGGGACTCGGACTAGCGGAAATCCAAGAGACCCAGTACTTC. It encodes CASSGGLGLAEIQETQYF.

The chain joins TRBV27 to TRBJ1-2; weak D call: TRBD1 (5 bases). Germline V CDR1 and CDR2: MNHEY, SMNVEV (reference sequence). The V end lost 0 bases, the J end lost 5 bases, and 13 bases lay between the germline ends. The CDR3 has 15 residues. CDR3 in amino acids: CASSLSFAGYYGYTF. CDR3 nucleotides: TGTGCCAGCAGTTTATCGTTTGCAGGGTATTATGGCTACACCTTC.

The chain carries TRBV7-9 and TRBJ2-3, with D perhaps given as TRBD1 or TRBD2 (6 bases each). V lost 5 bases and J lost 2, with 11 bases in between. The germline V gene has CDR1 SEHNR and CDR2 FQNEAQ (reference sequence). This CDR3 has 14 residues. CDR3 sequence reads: CASSVAGHTDTQYF. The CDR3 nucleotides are TGTGCCAGCAGCGTTGCGGGACACACAGATACGCAGTATTTT.

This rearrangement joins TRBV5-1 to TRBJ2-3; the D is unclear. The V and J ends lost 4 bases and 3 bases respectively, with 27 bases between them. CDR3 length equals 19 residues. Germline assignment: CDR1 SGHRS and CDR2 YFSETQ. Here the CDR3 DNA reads TGCGCCAGCAGCGGCGAAACTTCCGGGTTTACCCTCGCAACAGATACGCAGTATTTT. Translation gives CASSGETSGFTLATDTQYF.

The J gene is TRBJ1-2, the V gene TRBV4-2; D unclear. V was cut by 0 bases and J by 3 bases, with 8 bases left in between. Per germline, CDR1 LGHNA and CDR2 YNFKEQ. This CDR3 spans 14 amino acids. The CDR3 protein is CASSQDRSYYGYTF. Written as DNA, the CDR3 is TGTGCCAGCAGCCAAGATCGCAGCTACTATGGCTACACCTTC.

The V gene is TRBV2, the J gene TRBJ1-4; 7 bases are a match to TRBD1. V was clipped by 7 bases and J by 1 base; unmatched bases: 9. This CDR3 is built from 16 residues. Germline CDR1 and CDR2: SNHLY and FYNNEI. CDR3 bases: TGTGCCAGCAAGTTGAGGGGGCGGTTAACTAATGAAAAACTGTTTTTT. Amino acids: CASKLRGRLTNEKLFF.

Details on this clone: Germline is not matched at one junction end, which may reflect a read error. CDR3 nucleotides: TGTGCTAGCAGCTTAGCCTCAGGGGAGACCCAGTACTTC. Amino acid sequence: CASSLASGETQYF. The chain couples TRBV7-7 to TRBJ2-5; D perhaps matches TRBD1 (5 bases). The CDR3 sequence is 13 residues long. Germline lookup yields CDR1 SSHAT and CDR2 FNYEAQ (reference sequence).

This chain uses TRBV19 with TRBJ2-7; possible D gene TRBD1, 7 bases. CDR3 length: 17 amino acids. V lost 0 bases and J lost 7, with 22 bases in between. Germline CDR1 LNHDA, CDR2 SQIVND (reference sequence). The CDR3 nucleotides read TGTGCCAGTAGTATAGATCTATGGGACAGAAACGGGGGAGAGCAGTACTTC. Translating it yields CASSIDLWDRNGGEQYF.

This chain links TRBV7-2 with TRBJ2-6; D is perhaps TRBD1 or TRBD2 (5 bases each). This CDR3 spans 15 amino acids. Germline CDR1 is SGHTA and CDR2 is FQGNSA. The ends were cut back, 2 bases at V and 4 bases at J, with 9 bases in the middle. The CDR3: CASSLRGVGANVLTF. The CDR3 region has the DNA TGTGCCAGCAGCTTAAGAGGGGTCGGGGCCAACGTCCTGACTTTC.

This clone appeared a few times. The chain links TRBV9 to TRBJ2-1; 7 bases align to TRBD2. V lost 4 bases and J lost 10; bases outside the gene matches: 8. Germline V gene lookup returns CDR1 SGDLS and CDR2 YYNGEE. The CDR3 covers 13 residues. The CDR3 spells CASSQAGAREQFF. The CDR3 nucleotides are TGTGCCAGCAGCCAGGCGGGAGCCCGGGAGCAGTTCTTC. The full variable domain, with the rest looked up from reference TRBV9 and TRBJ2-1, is DSGVTQTPKHLITATGQRVTLRCSPRSGDLSVYWYQQSLDQGLQFLIQYYNGEERAKGNILERFSAQQFPDLHSELNLSSLELGDSALYFCASSQAGAREQFFGPGTRLTVL.

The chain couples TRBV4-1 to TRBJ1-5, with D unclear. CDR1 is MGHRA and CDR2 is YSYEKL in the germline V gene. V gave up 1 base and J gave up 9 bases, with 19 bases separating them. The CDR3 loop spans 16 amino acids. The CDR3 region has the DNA TGCGCCAGCAGCCAAGGGTCTGGACGGAGCCCATCGCCCCAGCATTTT. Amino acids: CASSQGSGRSPSPQHF.

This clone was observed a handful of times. The CDR3 sequence is CASRSSDGYSGNTIYF. CDR3 DNA: TGTGCCAGCAGGTCCTCGGACGGCTACTCTGGAAACACCATATATTTT. The rearrangement links TRBV28 to TRBJ1-3; no firm D call. The germline gives CDR1 MDHEN, CDR2 SYDVKM. Trimming shortened V by 6 bases and J by 0 bases, and 15 bases separated the two germline ends. This CDR3 contains 16 residues.

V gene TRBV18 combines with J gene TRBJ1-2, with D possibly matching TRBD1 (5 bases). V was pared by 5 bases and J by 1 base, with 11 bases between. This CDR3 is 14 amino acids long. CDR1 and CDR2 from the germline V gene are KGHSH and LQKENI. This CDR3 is CASSSWDGNYGYTF. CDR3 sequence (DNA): TGTGCCAGCTCATCCTGGGACGGTAACTATGGCTACACCTTC.

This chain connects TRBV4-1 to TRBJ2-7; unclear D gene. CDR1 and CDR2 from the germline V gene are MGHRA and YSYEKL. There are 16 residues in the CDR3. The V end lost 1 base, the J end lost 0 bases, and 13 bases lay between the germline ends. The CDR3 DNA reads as TGCGCCAGCAGCCAAGGGGCATTGGGAAGCTCCTACGAGCAGTACTTC. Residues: CASSQGALGSSYEQYF.

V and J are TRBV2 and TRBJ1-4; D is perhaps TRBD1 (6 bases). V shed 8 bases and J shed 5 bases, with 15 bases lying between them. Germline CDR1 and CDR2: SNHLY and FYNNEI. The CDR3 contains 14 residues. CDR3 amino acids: CASRRGTGNEKLFF. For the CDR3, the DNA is TGTGCCAGCCGGAGGGGGACGGGGAATGAAAAACTGTTTTTT.

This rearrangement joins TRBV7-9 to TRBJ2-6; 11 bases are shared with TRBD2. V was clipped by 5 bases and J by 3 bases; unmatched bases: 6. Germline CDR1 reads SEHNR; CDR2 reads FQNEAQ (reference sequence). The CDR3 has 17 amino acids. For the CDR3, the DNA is TGTGCCAGCAGCCCCCGACTAGCGGGATTTGGGGCCAACGTCCTGACTTTC. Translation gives CASSPRLAGFGANVLTF.

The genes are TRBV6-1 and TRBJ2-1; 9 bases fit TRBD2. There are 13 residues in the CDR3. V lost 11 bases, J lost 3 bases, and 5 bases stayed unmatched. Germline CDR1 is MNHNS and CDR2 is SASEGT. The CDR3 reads CAFGLAIYNEQFF. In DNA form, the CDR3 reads TGTGCCTTTGGACTAGCGATCTACAATGAGCAGTTCTTC.

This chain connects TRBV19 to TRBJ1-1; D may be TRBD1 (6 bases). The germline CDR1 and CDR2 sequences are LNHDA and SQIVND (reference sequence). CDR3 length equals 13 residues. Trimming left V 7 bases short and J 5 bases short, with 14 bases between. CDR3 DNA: TGTGCCAGTAAGTCTGTGCAGGGGACTGAAGCTTTCTTT. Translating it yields CASKSVQGTEAFF.

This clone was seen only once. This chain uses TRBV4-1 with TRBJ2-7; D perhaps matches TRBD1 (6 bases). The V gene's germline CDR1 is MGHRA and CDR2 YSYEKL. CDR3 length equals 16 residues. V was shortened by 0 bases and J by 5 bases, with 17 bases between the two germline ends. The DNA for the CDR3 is TGCGCCAGCAGCCAAGAACCCCTAGGGGGAAGGGACGAGCAGTACTTC. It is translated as CASSQEPLGGRDEQYF.

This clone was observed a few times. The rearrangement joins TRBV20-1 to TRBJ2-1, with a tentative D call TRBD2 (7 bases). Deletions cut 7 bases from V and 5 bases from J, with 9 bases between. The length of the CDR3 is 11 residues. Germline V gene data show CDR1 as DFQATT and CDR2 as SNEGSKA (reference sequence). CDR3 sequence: CSGGGDNEQFF. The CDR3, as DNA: TGCAGTGGGGGGGGCGACAATGAGCAGTTCTTC.

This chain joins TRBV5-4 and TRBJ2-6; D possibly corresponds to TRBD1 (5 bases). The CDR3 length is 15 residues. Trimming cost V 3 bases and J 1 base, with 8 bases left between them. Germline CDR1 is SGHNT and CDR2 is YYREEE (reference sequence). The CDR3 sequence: CASSSRGSGANVLTF. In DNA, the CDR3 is TGTGCCAGCAGCTCAAGGGGATCTGGGGCCAACGTCCTGACTTTC. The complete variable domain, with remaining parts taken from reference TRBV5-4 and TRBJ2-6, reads ETGVTQSPTHLIKTRGQQVTLRCSSQSGHNTVSWYQQALGQGPQFIFQYYREEENGRGNFPPRFSGLQFPNYSSELNVNALELDDSALYLCASSSRGSGANVLTFGAGSRLTVL.

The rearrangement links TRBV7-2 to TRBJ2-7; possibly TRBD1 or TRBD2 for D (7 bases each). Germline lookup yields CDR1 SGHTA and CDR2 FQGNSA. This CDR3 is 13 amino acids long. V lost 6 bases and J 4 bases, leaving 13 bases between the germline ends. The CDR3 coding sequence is TGTGCCAGCAGAGGGGGGGACAGATACGAGCAGTACTTC. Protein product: CASRGGDRYEQYF.

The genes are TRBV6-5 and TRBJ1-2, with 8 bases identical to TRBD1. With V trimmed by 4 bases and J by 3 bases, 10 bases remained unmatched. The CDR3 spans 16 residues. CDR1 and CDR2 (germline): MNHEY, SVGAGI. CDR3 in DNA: TGTGCCAGCAGTTCAGAAACAGGGGGTTTTCACTATGGCTACACCTTC. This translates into CASSSETGGFHYGYTF.

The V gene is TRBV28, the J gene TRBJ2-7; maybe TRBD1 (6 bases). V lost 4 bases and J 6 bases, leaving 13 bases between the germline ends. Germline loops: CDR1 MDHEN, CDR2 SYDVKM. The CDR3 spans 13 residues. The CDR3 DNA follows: TGTGCCAGCAGTTCCGGGACACCTTTCGAGCAGTACTTC. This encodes CASSSGTPFEQYF.

The CDR3 region has the DNA TGTGCCACCAGCCCGGGACAGCAGTTTCAGCCCCAGCATTTT. Its translation: CATSPGQQFQPQHF. The genes are TRBV15 and TRBJ1-5, with 7 positions matching TRBD1. V dropped 5 bases and J dropped 6; count of bases not matched to a gene: 7. The CDR3 loop spans 14 amino acids. Germline V lookup: CDR1 LNHNV, CDR2 YYDKDF (reference sequence).

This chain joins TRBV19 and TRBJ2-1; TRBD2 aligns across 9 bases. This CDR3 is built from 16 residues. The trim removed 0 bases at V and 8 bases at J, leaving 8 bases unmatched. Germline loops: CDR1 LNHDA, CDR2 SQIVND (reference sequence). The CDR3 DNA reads TGTGCCAGTAGTATAGATCGGGCTAGCGGGAATTATGAGCAGTTCTTC. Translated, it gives CASSIDRASGNYEQFF.

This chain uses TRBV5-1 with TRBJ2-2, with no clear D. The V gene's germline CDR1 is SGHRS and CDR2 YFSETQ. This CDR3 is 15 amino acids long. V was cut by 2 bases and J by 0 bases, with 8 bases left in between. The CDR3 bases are TGCGCCAGCAGCTTTTTAGGTCCGAACACCGGGGAGCTGTTTTTT. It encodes CASSFLGPNTGELFF.